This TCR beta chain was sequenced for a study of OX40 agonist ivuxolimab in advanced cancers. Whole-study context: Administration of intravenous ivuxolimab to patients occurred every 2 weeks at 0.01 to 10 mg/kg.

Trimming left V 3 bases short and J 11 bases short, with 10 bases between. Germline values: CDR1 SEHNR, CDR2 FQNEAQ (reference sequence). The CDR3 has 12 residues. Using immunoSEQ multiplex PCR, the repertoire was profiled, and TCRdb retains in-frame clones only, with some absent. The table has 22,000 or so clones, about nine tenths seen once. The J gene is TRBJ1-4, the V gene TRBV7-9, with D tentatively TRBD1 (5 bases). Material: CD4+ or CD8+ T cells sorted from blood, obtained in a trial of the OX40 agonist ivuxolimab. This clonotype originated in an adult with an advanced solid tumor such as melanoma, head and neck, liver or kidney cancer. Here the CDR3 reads CASSLDIGKLFF. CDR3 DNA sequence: TGTGCCAGCAGCTTGGACATCGGGAAACTGTTTTTT.